This T cell receptor (beta chain) was captured by sequencing in a study of blood T cell repertoires in COVID-19. Looking at the study overall: Both acute and convalescent COVID-19 samples were obtained from the United States, Italy and Spain. Sources were T cells, B-cell-depleted T cells, or PBMCs; the material itself was cDNA or gDNA.

Seattle patient enrollment occurred during active infection, with longitudinal follow-up thereafter. As originally analysed: Using reference gene primer amplification, nucleated cell counts were estimated. Using immunoSEQ multiplex PCR, the repertoire was profiled, and TCRdb retains in-frame clones only, with some absent. The V and J calls and the clone size are those of that table, but D and trimming were determined from the DNA. The table lists just over 350,000 clones, about 86% of them singletons. Germline V lookup: CDR1 SGHRS, CDR2 YFSETQ. V dropped 0 bases and J dropped 3 bases, with 6 bases sitting between them. CDR3 length: 14 amino acids.

The TCR originated in a woman aged 55 to 70 with COVID-19, enrolled during active disease. The sequencing input was peripheral blood. The chain uses TRBV5-1 and TRBJ2-2, with D uncertain. In DNA form, the CDR3 reads TGCGCCAGCAGCTTGGTTCCCGACACCGGGGAGCTGTTTTTT. Translated: CASSLVPDTGELFF. The variable domain in full, with the rest retrieved from reference TRBV5-1 and TRBJ2-2, is KAGVTQTPRYLIKTRGQQVTLSCSPISGHRSVSWYQQTPGQGLQFLFEYFSETQRNKGNFPGRFSGRQFSNSRSEMNVSTLELGDSALYLCASSLVPDTGELFFGEGSRLTVL.